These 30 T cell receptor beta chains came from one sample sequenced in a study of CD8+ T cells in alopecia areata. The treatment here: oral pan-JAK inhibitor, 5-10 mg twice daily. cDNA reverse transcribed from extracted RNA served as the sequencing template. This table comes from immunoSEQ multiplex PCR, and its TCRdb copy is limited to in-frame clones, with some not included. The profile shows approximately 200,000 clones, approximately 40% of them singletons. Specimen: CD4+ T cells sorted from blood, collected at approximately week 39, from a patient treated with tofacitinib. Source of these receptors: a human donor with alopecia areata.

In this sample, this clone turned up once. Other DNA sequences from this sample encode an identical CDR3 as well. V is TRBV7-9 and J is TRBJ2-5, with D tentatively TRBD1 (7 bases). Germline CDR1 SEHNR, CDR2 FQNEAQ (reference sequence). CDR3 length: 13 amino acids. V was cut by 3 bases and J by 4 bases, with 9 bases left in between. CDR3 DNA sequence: TGTGCCAGCAGCTTGCGGGACAGAGAGACCCAGTACTTC. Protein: CASSLRDRETQYF.

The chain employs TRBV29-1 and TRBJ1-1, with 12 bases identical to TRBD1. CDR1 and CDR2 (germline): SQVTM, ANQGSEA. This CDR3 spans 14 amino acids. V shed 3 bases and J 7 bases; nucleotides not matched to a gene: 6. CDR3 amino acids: CSVDWDRGRDEAFF. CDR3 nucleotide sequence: TGCAGCGTTGATTGGGACAGGGGGCGCGATGAAGCTTTCTTT.

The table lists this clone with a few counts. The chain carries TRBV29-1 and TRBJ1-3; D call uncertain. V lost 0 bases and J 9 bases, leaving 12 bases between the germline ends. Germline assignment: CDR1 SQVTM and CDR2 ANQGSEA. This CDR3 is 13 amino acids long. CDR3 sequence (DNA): TGCAGCGTTGAAGAGGGTTCCCGTGGCACCATATATTTT. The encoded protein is CSVEEGSRGTIYF.

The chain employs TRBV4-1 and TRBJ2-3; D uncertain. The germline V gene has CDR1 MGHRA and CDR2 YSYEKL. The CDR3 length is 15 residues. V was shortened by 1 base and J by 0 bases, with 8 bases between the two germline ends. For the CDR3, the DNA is TGCGCCAGCAGCCAAGTCGTCCCTAGCACAGATACGCAGTATTTT. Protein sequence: CASSQVVPSTDTQYF.

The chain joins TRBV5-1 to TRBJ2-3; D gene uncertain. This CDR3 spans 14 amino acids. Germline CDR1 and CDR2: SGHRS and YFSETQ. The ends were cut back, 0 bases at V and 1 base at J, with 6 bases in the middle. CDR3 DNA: TGCGCCAGCAGCTTGGGGGTACGCACAGATACGCAGTATTTT. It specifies CASSLGVRTDTQYF.

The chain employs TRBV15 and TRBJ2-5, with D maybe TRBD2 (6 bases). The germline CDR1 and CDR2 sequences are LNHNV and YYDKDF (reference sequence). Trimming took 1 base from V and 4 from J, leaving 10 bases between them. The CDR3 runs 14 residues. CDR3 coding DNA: TGTGCCACCAGCAGAGGCCCCGGGGGAGAGACCCAGTACTTC. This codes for CATSRGPGGETQYF. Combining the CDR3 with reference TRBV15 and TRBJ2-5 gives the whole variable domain DAMVIQNPRYQVTQFGKPVTLSCSQTLNHNVMYWYQQKSSQAPKLLFHYYDKDFNNEADTPDNFQSRRPNTSFCFLDIRSPGLGDTAMYLCATSRGPGGETQYFGPGTRLLVL.

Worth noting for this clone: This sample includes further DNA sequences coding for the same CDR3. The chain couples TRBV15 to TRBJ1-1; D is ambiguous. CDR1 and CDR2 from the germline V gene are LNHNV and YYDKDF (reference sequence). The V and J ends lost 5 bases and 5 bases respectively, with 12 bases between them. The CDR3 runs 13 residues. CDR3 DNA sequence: TGTGCCACCAGCGGCCGGCGGGGTACTGAAGCTTTCTTT. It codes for CATSGRRGTEAFF.

CDR3 sequence reads: CASSLTPGGGTREQYF. The CDR3 bases are TGTGCCAGCAGCTTAACCCCGGGAGGTGGGACGAGAGAGCAGTACTTC. This sequence joins TRBV11-2 and TRBJ2-7, with 7 bases aligning to TRBD2. The germline V gene encodes CDR1 SGHAT and CDR2 FQNNGV. CDR3 length: 16 residues. V lost 2 bases, J lost 7 bases, and 14 bases stayed unmatched.

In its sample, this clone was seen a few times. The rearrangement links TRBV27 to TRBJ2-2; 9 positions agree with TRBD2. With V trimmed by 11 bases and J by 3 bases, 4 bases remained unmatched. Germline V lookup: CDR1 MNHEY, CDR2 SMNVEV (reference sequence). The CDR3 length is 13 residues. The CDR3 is CAAGLAHTGELFF. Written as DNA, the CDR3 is TGTGCCGCGGGACTAGCTCACACCGGGGAGCTGTTTTTT.

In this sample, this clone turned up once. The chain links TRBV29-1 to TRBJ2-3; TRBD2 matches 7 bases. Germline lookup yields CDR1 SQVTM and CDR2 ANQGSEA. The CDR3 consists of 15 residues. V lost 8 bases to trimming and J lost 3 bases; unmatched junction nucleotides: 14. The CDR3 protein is CSFRRSSGNTDTQYF. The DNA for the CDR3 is TGCAGCTTCAGGAGGTCTAGCGGAAATACAGATACGCAGTATTTT.

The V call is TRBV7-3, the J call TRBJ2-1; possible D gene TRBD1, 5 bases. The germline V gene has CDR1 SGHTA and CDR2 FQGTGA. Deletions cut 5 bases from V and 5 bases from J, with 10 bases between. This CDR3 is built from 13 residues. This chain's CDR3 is CASSPDRDNEQFF. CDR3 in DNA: TGTGCCAGCAGCCCAGACAGAGACAATGAGCAGTTCTTC. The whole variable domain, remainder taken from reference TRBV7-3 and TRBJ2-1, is GAGVSQTPSNKVTEKGKYVELRCDPISGHTALYWYRQSLGQGPEFLIYFQGTGAADDSGLPNDRFFAVRPEGSVSTLKIQRTERGDSAVYLCASSPDRDNEQFFGPGTRLTVL.

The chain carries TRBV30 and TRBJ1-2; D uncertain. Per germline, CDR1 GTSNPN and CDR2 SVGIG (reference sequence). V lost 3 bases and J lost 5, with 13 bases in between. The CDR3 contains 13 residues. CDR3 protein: CAWSSAIGYGYTF. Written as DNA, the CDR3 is TGTGCCTGGAGCTCGGCAATTGGGTATGGCTACACCTTC.

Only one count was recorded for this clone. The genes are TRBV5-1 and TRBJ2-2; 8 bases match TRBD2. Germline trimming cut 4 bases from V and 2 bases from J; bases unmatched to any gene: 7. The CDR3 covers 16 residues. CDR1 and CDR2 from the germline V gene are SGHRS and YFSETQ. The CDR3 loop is CASSRLTSGNTGELFF. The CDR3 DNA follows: TGCGCCAGCAGCCGGCTAACTAGCGGTAACACCGGGGAGCTGTTTTTT.

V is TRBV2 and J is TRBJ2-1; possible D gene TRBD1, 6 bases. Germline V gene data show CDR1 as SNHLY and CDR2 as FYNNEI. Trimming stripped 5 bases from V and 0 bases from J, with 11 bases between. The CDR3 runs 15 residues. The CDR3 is CASSLTGSSYNEQFF. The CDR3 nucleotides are TGTGCCAGCAGTCTGACAGGTAGCTCCTACAATGAGCAGTTCTTC.

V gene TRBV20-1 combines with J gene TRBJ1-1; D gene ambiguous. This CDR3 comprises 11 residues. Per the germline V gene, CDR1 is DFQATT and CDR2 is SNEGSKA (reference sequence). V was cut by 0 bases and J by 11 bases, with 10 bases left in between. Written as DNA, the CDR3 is TGCAGTGCTAGAGATATCGATTGGGCTTTCTTT. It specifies CSARDIDWAFF.

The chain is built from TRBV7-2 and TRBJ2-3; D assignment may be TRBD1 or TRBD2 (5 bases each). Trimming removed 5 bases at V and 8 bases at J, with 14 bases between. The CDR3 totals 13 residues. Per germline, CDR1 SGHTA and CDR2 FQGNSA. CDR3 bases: TGTGCCAGCAGCACGCAGCCCGGGACTACGCAGTATTTT. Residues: CASSTQPGTTQYF.

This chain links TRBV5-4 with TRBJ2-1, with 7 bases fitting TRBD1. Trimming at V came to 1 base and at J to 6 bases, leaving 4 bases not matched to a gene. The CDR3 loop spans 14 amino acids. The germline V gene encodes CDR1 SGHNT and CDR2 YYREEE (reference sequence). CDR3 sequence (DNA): TGTGCCAGCAGCTTGAGTTACAGGGGCAATGAGCAGTTCTTC. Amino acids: CASSLSYRGNEQFF.

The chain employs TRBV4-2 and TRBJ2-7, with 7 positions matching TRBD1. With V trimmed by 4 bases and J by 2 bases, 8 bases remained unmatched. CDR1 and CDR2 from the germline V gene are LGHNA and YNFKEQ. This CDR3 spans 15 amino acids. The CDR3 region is CASSRRQGGTYEQYF. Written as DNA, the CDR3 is TGTGCCAGCAGCCGGCGACAGGGTGGGACCTACGAGCAGTACTTC.

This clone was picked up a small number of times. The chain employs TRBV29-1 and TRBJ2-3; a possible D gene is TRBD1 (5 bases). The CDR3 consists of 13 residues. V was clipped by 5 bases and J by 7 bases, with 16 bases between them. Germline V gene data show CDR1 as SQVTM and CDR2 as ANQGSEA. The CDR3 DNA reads TGCAGCGTTAGCCCTGAAGGGGTGAATACGCAGTATTTT. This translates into CSVSPEGVNTQYF.

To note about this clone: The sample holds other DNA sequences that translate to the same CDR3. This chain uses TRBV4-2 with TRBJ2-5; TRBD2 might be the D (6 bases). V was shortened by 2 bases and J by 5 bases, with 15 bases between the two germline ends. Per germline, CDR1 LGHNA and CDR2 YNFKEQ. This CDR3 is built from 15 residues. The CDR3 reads CASSQKAGWGETQYF. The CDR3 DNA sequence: TGTGCCAGCAGCCAAAAGGCGGGATGGGGGGAGACCCAGTACTTC.

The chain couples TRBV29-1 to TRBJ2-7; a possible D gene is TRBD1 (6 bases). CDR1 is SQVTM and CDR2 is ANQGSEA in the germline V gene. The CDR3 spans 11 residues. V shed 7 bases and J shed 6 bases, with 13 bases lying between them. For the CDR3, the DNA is TGCAGCGGATACAGGGAAGGCGAGCAGTACTTC. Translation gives CSGYREGEQYF.

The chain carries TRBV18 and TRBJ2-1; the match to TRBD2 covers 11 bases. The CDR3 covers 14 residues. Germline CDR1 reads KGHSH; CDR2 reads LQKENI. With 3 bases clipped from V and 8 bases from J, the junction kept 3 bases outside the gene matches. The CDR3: CASSPGLAGYEQFF. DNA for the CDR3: TGTGCCAGCTCACCTGGACTAGCGGGCTATGAGCAGTTCTTC.

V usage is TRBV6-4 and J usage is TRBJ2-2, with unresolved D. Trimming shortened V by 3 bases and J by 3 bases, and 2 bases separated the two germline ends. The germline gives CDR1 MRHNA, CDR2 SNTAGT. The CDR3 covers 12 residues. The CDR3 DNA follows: TGTGCCAGCAGTGAAGACACCGGGGAGCTGTTTTTT. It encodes CASSEDTGELFF.

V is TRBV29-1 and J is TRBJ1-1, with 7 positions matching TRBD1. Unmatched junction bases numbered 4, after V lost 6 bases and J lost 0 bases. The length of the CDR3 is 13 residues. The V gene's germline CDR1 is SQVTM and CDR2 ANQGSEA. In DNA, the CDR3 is TGCAGCGTAAACAGGGGAATGAACACTGAAGCTTTCTTT. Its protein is CSVNRGMNTEAFF.

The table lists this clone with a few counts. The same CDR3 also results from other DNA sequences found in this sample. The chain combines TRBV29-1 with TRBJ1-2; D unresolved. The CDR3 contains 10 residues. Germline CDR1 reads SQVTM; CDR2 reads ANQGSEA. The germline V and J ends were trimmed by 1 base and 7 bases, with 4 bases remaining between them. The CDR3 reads CSVEGFGYTF. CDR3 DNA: TGCAGCGTTGAAGGATTTGGCTACACCTTC.

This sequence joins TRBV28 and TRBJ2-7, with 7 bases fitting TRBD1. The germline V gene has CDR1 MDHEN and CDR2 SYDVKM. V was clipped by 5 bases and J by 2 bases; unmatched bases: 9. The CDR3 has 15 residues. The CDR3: CASSPSTGLPYEQYF. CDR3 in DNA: TGTGCCAGCAGTCCCTCGACAGGGCTGCCCTACGAGCAGTACTTC.

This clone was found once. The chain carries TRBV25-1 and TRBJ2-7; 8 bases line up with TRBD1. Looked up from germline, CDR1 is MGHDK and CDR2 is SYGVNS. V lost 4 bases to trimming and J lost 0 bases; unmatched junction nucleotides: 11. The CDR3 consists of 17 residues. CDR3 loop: CASSGVPGQVGSYEQYF. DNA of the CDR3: TGTGCCAGCAGTGGGGTACCGGGACAGGTGGGCTCCTACGAGCAGTACTTC.

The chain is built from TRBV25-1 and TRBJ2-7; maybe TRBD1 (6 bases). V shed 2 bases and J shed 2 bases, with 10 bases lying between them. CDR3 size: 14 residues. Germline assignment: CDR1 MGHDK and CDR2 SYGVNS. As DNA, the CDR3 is TGTGCCAGCAGTGAACCACAGGGACCCTACGAGCAGTACTTC. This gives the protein CASSEPQGPYEQYF.

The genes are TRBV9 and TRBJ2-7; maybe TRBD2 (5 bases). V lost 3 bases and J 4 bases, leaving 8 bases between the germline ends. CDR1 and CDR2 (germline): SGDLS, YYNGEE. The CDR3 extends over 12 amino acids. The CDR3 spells CASSAEGYEQYF. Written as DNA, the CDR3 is TGTGCCAGCAGCGCCGAGGGATACGAGCAGTACTTC.

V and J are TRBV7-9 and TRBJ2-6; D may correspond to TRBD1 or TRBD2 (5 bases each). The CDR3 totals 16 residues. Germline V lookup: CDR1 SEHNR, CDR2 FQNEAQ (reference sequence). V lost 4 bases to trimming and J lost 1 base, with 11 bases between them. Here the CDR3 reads CASSYRRTSGANVLTF. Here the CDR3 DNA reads TGTGCCAGCAGCTACAGGAGGACATCTGGGGCCAACGTCCTGACTTTC.